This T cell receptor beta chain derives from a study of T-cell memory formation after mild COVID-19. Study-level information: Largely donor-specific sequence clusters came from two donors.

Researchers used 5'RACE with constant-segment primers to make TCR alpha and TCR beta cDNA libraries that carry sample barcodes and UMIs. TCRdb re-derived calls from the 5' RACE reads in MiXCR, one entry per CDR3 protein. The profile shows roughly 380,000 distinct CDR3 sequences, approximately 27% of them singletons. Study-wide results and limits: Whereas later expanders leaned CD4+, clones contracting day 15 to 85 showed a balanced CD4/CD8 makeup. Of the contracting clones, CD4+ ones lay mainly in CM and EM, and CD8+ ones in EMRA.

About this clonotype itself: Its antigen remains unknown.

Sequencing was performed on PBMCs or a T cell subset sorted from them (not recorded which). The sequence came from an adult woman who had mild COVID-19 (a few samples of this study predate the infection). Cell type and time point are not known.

This chain's CDR3 is CSASTGSSGNTIYF. CDR3 nucleotide sequence: TGCAGTGCTTCGACAGGGAGCTCTGGAAACACCATATATTTT. This chain connects TRBV20-1 to TRBJ1-3; 7 positions match TRBD1. The germline V gene has CDR1 DFQATT and CDR2 SNEGSKA (reference sequence). Trimming took 5 bases from V and 0 from J; bases not matched to a gene: 4. This CDR3 has 14 amino acids.